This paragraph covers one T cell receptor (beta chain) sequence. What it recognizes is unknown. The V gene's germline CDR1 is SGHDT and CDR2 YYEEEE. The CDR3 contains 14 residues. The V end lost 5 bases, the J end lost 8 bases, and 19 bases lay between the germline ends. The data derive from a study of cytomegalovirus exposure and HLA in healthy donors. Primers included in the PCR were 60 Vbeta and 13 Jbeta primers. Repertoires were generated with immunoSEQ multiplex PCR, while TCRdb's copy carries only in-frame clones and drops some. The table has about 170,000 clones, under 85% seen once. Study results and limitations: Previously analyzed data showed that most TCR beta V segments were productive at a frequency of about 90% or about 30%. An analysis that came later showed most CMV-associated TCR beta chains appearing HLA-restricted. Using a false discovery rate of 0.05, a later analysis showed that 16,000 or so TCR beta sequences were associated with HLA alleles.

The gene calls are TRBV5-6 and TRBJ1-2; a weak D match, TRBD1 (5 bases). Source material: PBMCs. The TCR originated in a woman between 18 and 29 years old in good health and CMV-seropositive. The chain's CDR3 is CASRHTNMGQGYTF. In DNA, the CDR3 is TGTGCCAGCAGGCATACTAATATGGGGCAAGGCTACACCTTC.